These T cell receptor beta chains were read from a single sample in a study of blood T cell repertoires in COVID-19. The method was immunoSEQ multiplex PCR; TCRdb's version includes in-frame clones alone and lacks a portion of them. The sample has 300,000 to 350,000 clones; about 90% are singletons. The sample consisted of PBMCs or T cells enriched from blood (not recorded which). Receptors were obtained from a woman aged 25 to 45 who had recovered from COVID-19. The CDR3 runs from the conserved cysteine through the conserved F or W. The order of the fields is D gene, clone size, V gene, J gene, CDR3 protein, CDR3 DNA. The D gene is left open where the match is weak. Expanded clones are given a class, and other clones once, few, many or no size at all.

TRBD1	.	TRBV27	TRBJ1-4	CASSPWDRANEKLFF	TGTGCCAGCAGTCCCTGGGACAGGGCGAATGAAAAACTGTTTTTT
TRBD1	few	TRBV30	TRBJ1-6	CAYSRDRVHSYNSPLHF	TGTGCCTACTCCCGGGACAGGGTCCACTCCTATAATTCACCCCTCCACTTT
.	.	TRBV7-9	TRBJ2-1	CASRAVMLMSETRNEQFF	TGTGCCAGCAGGGCCGTCATGTTAATGTCCGAAACGAGGAATGAGCAGTTCTTC
.	.	TRBV19	TRBJ2-7	CASGAGTAYEQYF	TGTGCCAGCGGGGCGGGGACAGCATACGAGCAGTACTTC
.	.	TRBV28	TRBJ1-1	CASSFPHNTEAFF	TGTGCCAGCAGTTTTCCACATAACACTGAAGCTTTCTTT
.	.	TRBV7-8	TRBJ2-2	CASSAGILNTGELFF	TGTGCCAGCAGCGCCGGGATTCTAAACACCGGGGAGCTGTTTTTT
TRBD1	.	TRBV7-7	TRBJ2-7	CASSYGQGVSYEQYF	TGTGCCAGCAGCTATGGACAGGGGGTCTCCTACGAGCAGTACTTC
.	.	TRBV7-9	TRBJ2-7	CASSFGGSAYEQYF	TGTGCCAGCAGCTTTGGGGGCAGTGCCTACGAGCAGTACTTC
TRBD1	.	TRBV19	TRBJ1-5	CATRDRIHQPQHF	TGTGCCACGAGGGACAGGATCCATCAGCCCCAGCATTTT
.	once	TRBV5-6	TRBJ1-3	CASSLAGGAASGNTIYF	TGTGCCAGCAGCTTGGCCGGTGGGGCAGCCTCTGGAAACACCATATATTTT
.	.	TRBV5-1	TRBJ1-2	CASSETGGDLYGYTF	TGCGCCAGCAGCGAGACAGGTGGGGACCTTTATGGCTACACCTTC
TRBD1	.	TRBV28	TRBJ1-1	CASSLLNRGRTEAFF	TGTGCCAGCAGTTTGCTGAACAGGGGGCGAACTGAAGCTTTCTTT
.	.	TRBV10-3	TRBJ1-5	CAISGTGGGNQPQHF	TGTGCCATCAGTGGAACGGGAGGGGGCAATCAGCCCCAGCATTTT
.	.	TRBV2	TRBJ1-5	CASSVDTPYSNQPQHF	TGTGCCAGCTCTGTGGACACCCCATATAGCAATCAGCCCCAGCATTTT
TRBD1	.	TRBV2	TRBJ1-2	CAIRLGDRVLGYTF	TGTGCCATCAGGCTAGGGGACAGGGTTCTCGGCTACACCTTC
TRBD1	.	TRBV27	TRBJ1-5	CASGTGPRPQHF	TGTGCCAGCGGGACAGGGCCTCGACCCCAGCATTTT
.	.	TRBV2	TRBJ2-7	CASTGDPYEQYF	TGTGCCAGCACCGGAGATCCCTACGAGCAGTACTTC